These 8 T cell receptor beta chains came from one sample sequenced in a study of cytomegalovirus exposure and HLA in healthy donors. PCR amplification relied on 60 Vbeta primers (plus 13 Jbeta primers). TCRdb keeps only in-frame clones here, not all; method: immunoSEQ multiplex PCR. The sample has 99,000 or so clones; about 80% are singletons. The specimen was PBMCs. The receptors shown here come from a man younger than 40 in good health and CMV-seronegative.

The chain employs TRBV5-6 and TRBJ2-2; 8 positions agree with TRBD2. The germline gives CDR1 SGHDT, CDR2 YYEEEE. The CDR3 runs to 16 residues. The V segment lost 0 bases and the J segment 5 bases; nucleotides outside the gene matches: 6. CDR3 in DNA: TGTGCCAGCAGCTTGGGCGGGGGGTGGAATACCGGGGAGCTGTTTTTT. Translating gives CASSLGGGWNTGELFF.

This clone was counted only a few times. The V and J genes are TRBV28 and TRBJ2-3; possible D gene TRBD2, 5 bases. The ends were cut back, 3 bases at V and 4 bases at J, with 14 bases in the middle. Germline assignment: CDR1 MDHEN and CDR2 SYDVKM. The length of the CDR3 is 15 residues. The CDR3 reads CASSFGASGSDTQYF. The CDR3, as DNA: TGTGCCAGCAGTTTCGGCGCTTCGGGGTCAGATACGCAGTATTTT.

The rearrangement uses TRBV30 and TRBJ2-4, with 7 bases lining up with TRBD2. The trim removed 1 base at V and 5 bases at J, leaving 8 bases unmatched. The CDR3 length is 15 residues. Germline V gives CDR1 GTSNPN, CDR2 SVGIG (reference sequence). The CDR3, as DNA: TGTGCCTGGAGTGCCCCGGGGGGTGGGCAAAACATTCAGTACTTC. Its protein is CAWSAPGGGQNIQYF.

The rearrangement uses TRBV15 and TRBJ2-1; D gene uncertain. V lost 3 bases and J 8 bases, leaving 8 bases between the germline ends. Germline CDR1 reads LNHNV; CDR2 reads YYDKDF (reference sequence). The CDR3 has 12 residues. CDR3 sequence: CATSSLLHEQFF. The CDR3 DNA follows: TGTGCCACCAGCAGCCTTCTCCATGAGCAGTTCTTC.

The DNA of the CDR3 is TGTGCCAGCCTACTGGGGGGGAGCACCGGGGAGCTGTTTTTT. Protein: CASLLGGSTGELFF. The chain employs TRBV6-5 and TRBJ2-2, with 7 bases identical to TRBD2. Looked up from germline, CDR1 is MNHEY and CDR2 is SVGAGI. There are 14 residues in the CDR3. V shed 8 bases and J 4 bases; nucleotides not matched to a gene: 7.

With respect to this clone: The sample has other DNA sequences that encode this CDR3 too. Here the CDR3 reads CASSLESGAGNTIYF. In DNA, the CDR3 is TGTGCCAGCAGCTTAGAGTCAGGGGCTGGAAACACCATATATTTT. The chain carries TRBV7-9 and TRBJ1-3; tentatively, D is TRBD1 (6 bases). Deletions cut 1 base from V and 2 bases from J, with 9 bases between. CDR1 and CDR2 from the germline V gene are SEHNR and FQNEAQ (reference sequence). CDR3 size: 15 residues.

The chain carries TRBV4-1 and TRBJ1-2, with 9 nucleotides matching TRBD1. The CDR3 sequence is 16 residues long. Germline CDR1 is MGHRA and CDR2 is YSYEKL. Trimming removed 4 bases from V and 5 bases from J; junction bases left unmatched: 11. CDR3 sequence reads: CASSRDRDVGPYGYTF. CDR3 in DNA: TGCGCCAGCAGCCGGGACAGGGATGTAGGCCCATATGGCTACACCTTC.

The gene calls are TRBV5-1 and TRBJ1-3, with D perhaps TRBD1 (6 bases). The length of the CDR3 is 16 residues. With 3 bases removed from V and 0 bases from J, the gap between germline ends came to 13 bases. Germline V lookup: CDR1 SGHRS, CDR2 YFSETQ. The CDR3 sequence: CASSYDRTTSGNTIYF. CDR3 nucleotide sequence: TGCGCCAGCAGCTATGACAGGACAACCTCTGGAAACACCATATATTTT.